This T cell receptor beta chain was documented in a study of early T cells in non-severe SARS-CoV-2 infection. Whole-study context: Whole-blood bulk RNA, unsorted, was sequenced, and chains were unpaired.

This clonotype has a count of ten or more. TCRdb fed the 5' RACE reads into MiXCR, producing one record per CDR3 protein. This table holds around 52,000 distinct CDR3 sequences, approximately 6.2% found once. The CDR3 is 15 residues long. V lost 4 bases and J lost 8; bases outside the gene matches: 9. Germline V gene data show CDR1 as KGHSH and CDR2 as LQKENI. J is TRBJ1-1 and V is TRBV18; 11 bases are a match to TRBD1. The specimen was whole blood. This clonotype was obtained from an adult who was a healthcare worker with PCR-confirmed SARS-CoV-2 infection or an uninfected control (not recorded which). CDR3 sequence (DNA): TGTGCCAGCTCACGCGAAGGACAGGGGGCGAAAGAAGCTTTCTTT. It encodes CASSREGQGAKEAFF.